The clone carrying this T cell receptor beta chain was seen a handful of times. The data derive from a study of naive and memory T cell subsets. Deletions cut 4 bases from V and 0 bases from J, with 10 bases between. The CDR3 has 14 residues. CDR1 is MNHNS and CDR2 is SASEGT in the germline V gene. Two oligonucleotides, mixed equimolar, formed the beta constant-region primer covering TRBC1 and TRBC2. The cDNA 3' end received a ligated single-stranded oligonucleotide carrying the SP2 primer and a 12-nucleotide UMI. TCRdb called the UMI-ligation and nested PCR reads again in MiXCR, with one record for every CDR3 protein. The table lists about 21,000 distinct CDR3 sequences, around 10% of them singletons.

This receptor was taken from a human donor in good health. The material sequenced was central memory CD8+ T cells from blood. The chain has TRBV6-1 and TRBJ2-7; the D is unclear. DNA for the CDR3: TGTGCCAGCAGTGGTATGGACGGCTCCTACGAGCAGTACTTC. Translation: CASSGMDGSYEQYF.